Presented here are 20 T cell receptor beta chains from one specimen sequenced in a study of blood T cell repertoires in COVID-19. TCRdb keeps only in-frame clones here, not all; method: immunoSEQ multiplex PCR. The sample includes around 200,000 clones, around 83% of them seen just once. The sample taken for sequencing was peripheral blood. The receptors were gathered from a man aged 35 to 55 with active or convalescent COVID-19.

CDR3 sequence reads: CAWSPLRVGYTF. In DNA, the CDR3 is TGTGCCTGGAGTCCTTTACGAGTTGGCTACACCTTC. The chain has TRBV30 and TRBJ1-2; D remains ambiguous. There are 12 residues in the CDR3. Germline CDR1 GTSNPN, CDR2 SVGIG (reference sequence). The germline V and J ends were trimmed by 2 bases and 7 bases, with 11 bases remaining between them. Supplemented by reference TRBV30 and TRBJ1-2, the full variable domain reads SQTIHQWPATLVQPVGSPLSLECTVEGTSNPNLYWYRQAAGRGLQLLFYSVGIGQISSEVPQNLSASRPQDRQFILSSKKLLLSDSGFYLCAWSPLRVGYTFGSGTRLTVV.

This chain connects TRBV30 to TRBJ2-1; tentative D call: TRBD2 (6 bases). Trimming took off 0 bases at V and 3 bases at J, with 18 bases between the two ends. This CDR3 comprises 17 residues. Germline assignment: CDR1 GTSNPN and CDR2 SVGIG (reference sequence). In DNA form, the CDR3 reads TGTGCCTGGAGTGTAGATCTAGGCGGGATTCGCTACAATGAGCAGTTCTTC. It is translated as CAWSVDLGGIRYNEQFF.

The chain joins TRBV7-9 to TRBJ1-1; possible D gene TRBD1, 6 bases. The germline V gene has CDR1 SEHNR and CDR2 FQNEAQ (reference sequence). With 5 bases removed from V and 5 bases from J, the gap between germline ends came to 12 bases. This CDR3 region has 13 residues. CDR3: CASSNRVGTEAFF. CDR3 sequence (DNA): TGTGCCAGCAGCAACAGGGTGGGGACTGAAGCTTTCTTT.

The V call is TRBV4-2, the J call TRBJ2-3; maybe TRBD2 (5 bases). Germline V gene lookup returns CDR1 LGHNA and CDR2 YNFKEQ. Trimming removed 0 bases from V and 0 bases from J, with 10 bases in between. The CDR3 is 16 residues long. This CDR3 is CASSQDLGESTDTQYF. The CDR3 nucleotides are TGTGCCAGCAGCCAAGATCTCGGGGAAAGCACAGATACGCAGTATTTT.

This clone was seen only once. This chain links TRBV10-3 with TRBJ2-1; TRBD2 is a possible D gene (6 bases). Trimming stripped 3 bases from V and 7 bases from J, with 19 bases between. The CDR3 loop spans 16 amino acids. Germline V gene data show CDR1 as ENHRY and CDR2 as SYGVKD. The DNA of the CDR3 is TGTGCCATCAGTGACTTCAACCGGGACTCGTTTAATGAGCAGTTCTTC. Amino acids: CAISDFNRDSFNEQFF.

This clone was seen a few times. This rearrangement joins TRBV5-4 to TRBJ1-2; 8 nucleotides line up with TRBD1. From germline, CDR1 is SGHNT and CDR2 YYREEE (reference sequence). This CDR3 spans 13 amino acids. V lost 4 bases, J lost 6 bases, and 5 bases stayed unmatched. For the CDR3, the DNA is TGTGCCAGCAGCCCGACAGGGGTTAATGGCTACACCTTC. Its protein product is CASSPTGVNGYTF. Full variable domain (rest looked up from reference TRBV5-4 and TRBJ1-2): ETGVTQSPTHLIKTRGQQVTLRCSSQSGHNTVSWYQQALGQGPQFIFQYYREEENGRGNFPPRFSGLQFPNYSSELNVNALELDDSALYLCASSPTGVNGYTFGSGTRLTVV.

This clone turned up a few times. J is TRBJ1-1 and V is TRBV19; D is unclear. This CDR3 is built from 15 residues. Germline V lookup: CDR1 LNHDA, CDR2 SQIVND (reference sequence). Trimming left V 9 bases short and J 1 base short, with 18 bases between. The chain's CDR3 is CASVAGSEGNTEAFF. CDR3 coding DNA: TGTGCCAGCGTAGCCGGCTCCGAGGGGAACACTGAAGCTTTCTTT.

The chain has TRBV7-8 and TRBJ1-6; the match to TRBD1 covers 7 bases. Germline-derived CDR1 and CDR2 are SGHVS and FQNEAQ. This CDR3 has 14 amino acids. The trim removed 7 bases at V and 7 bases at J, leaving 7 bases unmatched. CDR3 DNA: TGTGCCAGCACCCCGGACAGGTTAAATTCACCCCTCCACTTT. The encoded protein is CASTPDRLNSPLHF. The whole variable domain, filled in from reference TRBV7-8 and TRBJ1-6, reads GAGVSQSPRYKVAKRGQDVALRCDPISGHVSLFWYQQALGQGPEFLTYFQNEAQLDKSGLPSDRFFAERPEGSVSTLKIQRTQQEDSAVYLCASTPDRLNSPLHFGNGTRLTVT.

The chain carries TRBV18 and TRBJ1-5; 9 nucleotides line up with TRBD1. The ends lost 6 bases at V and 7 bases at J; junction bases unmatched: 16. Germline V lookup: CDR1 KGHSH, CDR2 LQKENI. The CDR3 runs to 17 residues. DNA for the CDR3: TGTGCCAGCTCCGCGGGGACAGGGTACTCCAATCACCAGCCCCAGCATTTT. Protein product: CASSAGTGYSNHQPQHF.

The chain uses TRBV5-1 and TRBJ2-3; D possibly corresponds to TRBD2 (7 bases). The CDR3 has 20 amino acids. Germline V lookup: CDR1 SGHRS, CDR2 YFSETQ. With 2 bases removed from V and 0 bases from J, the gap between germline ends came to 25 bases. The CDR3 loop reads CASSLPEGGARTISTDTQYF. CDR3 bases: TGCGCCAGCAGCTTACCTGAAGGGGGGGCCCGAACGATTAGCACAGATACGCAGTATTTT. Combining the CDR3 with reference TRBV5-1 and TRBJ2-3 gives the whole variable domain KAGVTQTPRYLIKTRGQQVTLSCSPISGHRSVSWYQQTPGQGLQFLFEYFSETQRNKGNFPGRFSGRQFSNSRSEMNVSTLELGDSALYLCASSLPEGGARTISTDTQYFGPGTRLTVL.

The V and J genes are TRBV5-1 and TRBJ2-3; 12 nucleotides align to TRBD2. CDR3 length equals 17 residues. The V segment lost 2 bases and the J segment 2 bases; nucleotides outside the gene matches: 6. Germline loops: CDR1 SGHRS, CDR2 YFSETQ. The CDR3 spells CASSFAGLAGNTDTQYF. The CDR3 nucleotides read TGCGCCAGCAGCTTTGCCGGACTAGCGGGGAACACAGATACGCAGTATTTT.

Remarks on this clone: Other DNA sequences from this sample encode an identical CDR3 as well. This chain joins TRBV7-9 and TRBJ1-2, with D uncertain. The V and J ends lost 5 bases and 6 bases respectively, with 10 bases between them. The CDR3 loop spans 12 amino acids. Germline values: CDR1 SEHNR, CDR2 FQNEAQ (reference sequence). The CDR3 nucleotides are TGTGCCAGCAGCCCTACGGGAGATGGCTACACCTTC. This gives the protein CASSPTGDGYTF.

The chain links TRBV7-8 to TRBJ2-7; 12 positions match TRBD2. Germline CDR1 is SGHVS and CDR2 is FQNEAQ. The CDR3 has 17 amino acids. The V segment lost 1 base and the J segment 2 bases; nucleotides outside the gene matches: 6. The CDR3 bases are TGTGCCAGCAGCTTAGTTGGTGCTAGCGGGGGGGCCTACGAGCAGTACTTC. Translated, it gives CASSLVGASGGAYEQYF.

The rearrangement uses TRBV11-2 and TRBJ2-2, with D tentatively TRBD2 (6 bases). V lost 6 bases to trimming and J lost 4 bases, with 12 bases between them. CDR3 length equals 14 residues. Germline V gene sequence: CDR1 SGHAT, CDR2 FQNNGV. The CDR3 protein is CASRAVGGTGELFF. Written as DNA, the CDR3 is TGTGCCAGCAGGGCCGTGGGAGGCACCGGGGAGCTGTTTTTT.

This clone was recorded once. The chain carries TRBV5-8 and TRBJ2-7; the D gene is possibly TRBD2 (5 bases). Per the germline V gene, CDR1 is SGHTS and CDR2 is YDEGEE. This CDR3 comprises 15 residues. The V gene lost 4 bases and the J gene lost 2 bases, with 16 bases spanning the gap. This chain's CDR3 is CASSTDWALTYEQYF. DNA of the CDR3: TGTGCCAGCAGCACGGACTGGGCCCTTACCTACGAGCAGTACTTC.

This chain links TRBV11-3 with TRBJ2-7, with a tentative D call TRBD2 (7 bases). The germline V gene encodes CDR1 SGHNT and CDR2 YENEEA. This CDR3 has 17 amino acids. Trimming took 0 bases from V and 5 from J, leaving 20 bases between them. In nucleotides, the CDR3 is TGTGCCAGCAGCTTAGATATGGGGGCTAGCGGAGCGGACGAGCAGTACTTC. Its protein product is CASSLDMGASGADEQYF.

The gene calls are TRBV25-1 and TRBJ2-5; D ambiguous. Trimming removed 2 bases from V and 4 bases from J, with 11 bases in between. Germline CDR1 MGHDK, CDR2 SYGVNS. This CDR3 comprises 14 residues. This CDR3 reads CASSEGLFTETQYF. The DNA for the CDR3 is TGTGCCAGCAGTGAAGGGCTGTTCACAGAGACCCAGTACTTC.

This chain joins TRBV7-8 and TRBJ1-5; no clear D. From germline, CDR1 is SGHVS and CDR2 FQNEAQ. The CDR3 has 13 amino acids. Trimming pared 5 bases from V and 7 bases from J, leaving 12 bases between. In DNA form, the CDR3 reads TGTGCCAGCAGCCTAGGACCAGGCCAGCCCCAGCATTTT. Residues: CASSLGPGQPQHF.

Only one count was recorded for this clone. The chain couples TRBV5-5 to TRBJ2-1, with D possibly being TRBD1 (5 bases). The CDR3 extends over 13 amino acids. V lost 3 bases, J lost 4 bases, and 8 bases lay in between. CDR1 is SGHKS, CDR2 YYEKEE, per germline (reference sequence). CDR3 sequence: CASSWGGYNEQFF. The CDR3 DNA follows: TGTGCCAGCAGCTGGGGCGGATACAATGAGCAGTTCTTC.

The chain is built from TRBV15 and TRBJ1-2; a weak D match, TRBD1 (5 bases). This CDR3 is built from 16 residues. Germline V gives CDR1 LNHNV, CDR2 YYDKDF (reference sequence). The ends were cut back, 3 bases at V and 6 bases at J, with 20 bases in the middle. The CDR3 protein is CATSSPHTGFEDGYTF. As DNA, the CDR3 is TGTGCCACCAGCAGCCCTCATACAGGTTTTGAGGATGGCTACACCTTC. The full variable domain, with the rest looked up from reference TRBV15 and TRBJ1-2, is DAMVIQNPRYQVTQFGKPVTLSCSQTLNHNVMYWYQQKSSQAPKLLFHYYDKDFNNEADTPDNFQSRRPNTSFCFLDIRSPGLGDTAMYLCATSSPHTGFEDGYTFGSGTRLTVV.